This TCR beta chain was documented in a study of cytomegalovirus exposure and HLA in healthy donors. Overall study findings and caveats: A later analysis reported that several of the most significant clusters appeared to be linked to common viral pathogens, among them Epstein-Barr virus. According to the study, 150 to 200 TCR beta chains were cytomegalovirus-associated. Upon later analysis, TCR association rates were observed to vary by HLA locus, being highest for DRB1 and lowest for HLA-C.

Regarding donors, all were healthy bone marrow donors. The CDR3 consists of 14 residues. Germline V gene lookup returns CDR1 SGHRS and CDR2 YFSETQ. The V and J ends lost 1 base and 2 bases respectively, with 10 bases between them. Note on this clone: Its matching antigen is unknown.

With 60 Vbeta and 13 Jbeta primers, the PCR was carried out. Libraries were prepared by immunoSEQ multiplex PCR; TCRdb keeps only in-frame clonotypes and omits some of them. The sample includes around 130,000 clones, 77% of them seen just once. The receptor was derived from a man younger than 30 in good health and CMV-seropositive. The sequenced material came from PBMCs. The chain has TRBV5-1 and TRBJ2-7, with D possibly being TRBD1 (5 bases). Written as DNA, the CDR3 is TGCGCCAGCAGCTTGAATCCAGGGACCTACGAGCAGTACTTC. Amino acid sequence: CASSLNPGTYEQYF.